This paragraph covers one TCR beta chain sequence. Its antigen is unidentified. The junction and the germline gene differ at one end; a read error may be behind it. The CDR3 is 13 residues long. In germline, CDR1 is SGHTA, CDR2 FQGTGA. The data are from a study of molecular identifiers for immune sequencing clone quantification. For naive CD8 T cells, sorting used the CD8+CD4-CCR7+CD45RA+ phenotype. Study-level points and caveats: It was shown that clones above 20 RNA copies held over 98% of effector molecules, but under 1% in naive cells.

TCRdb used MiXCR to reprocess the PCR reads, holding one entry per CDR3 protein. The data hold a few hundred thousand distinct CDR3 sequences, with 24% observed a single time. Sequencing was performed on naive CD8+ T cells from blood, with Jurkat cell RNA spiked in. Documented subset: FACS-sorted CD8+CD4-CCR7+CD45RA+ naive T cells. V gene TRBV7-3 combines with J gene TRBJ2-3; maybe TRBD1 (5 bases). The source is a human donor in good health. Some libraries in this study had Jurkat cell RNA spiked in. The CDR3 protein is CASSLQGTDTPYF. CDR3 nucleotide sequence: TGTGCCAGCAGCTTACAGGGAACAGATACGCCGTATTTT.